Listed below are T cell receptor beta chains from one sample, sequenced in a study of CD8 T cells in Susac syndrome. TCRdb re-called the immunoSEQ multiplex PCR reads with MiXCR, one entry per CDR3 protein. This sample has about 53,000 distinct CDR3 sequences, with around 95% found just once. The sample was CD8+ T cells from PBMCs. These receptor sequences come from a human donor with Susac syndrome. The CDR3 runs from the conserved cysteine through the conserved F or W. The D gene is left open where the match is weak. Clone size, where shown, is once, few, many, or a class for clones that have expanded.

d_call clone_size j_call v_call cdr3_aa cdr3_nt
. . TRBJ1-5 TRBV15 CATSRDRAGNQPQHF TGTGCCACCAGCAGAGACCGGGCCGGGAATCAGCCCCAGCATTTT
. . TRBJ1-1 TRBV20-1 CSAKQALMNTEAFF TGCAGTGCTAAACAGGCACTCATGAACACTGAAGCTTTCTTT
TRBD2 . TRBJ2-7 TRBV30 CAWSSAGNPYEQYF TGTGCCTGGAGTTCAGCGGGGAACCCCTACGAGCAGTACTTC
. . TRBJ2-7 TRBV4-1 CASSLVGTTYEQYF TGCGCCAGCAGCCTCGTGGGGACAACCTACGAGCAGTACTTC
TRBD2 . TRBJ2-1 TRBV13 CASSGETSGGESSYNEQFF TGTGCCAGCAGCGGCGAGACTAGCGGGGGAGAAAGCTCCTACAATGAGCAGTTCTTC
TRBD1 . TRBJ2-7 TRBV15 CATSREGWDRGYEQYF TGTGCCACCAGCAGAGAGGGCTGGGACAGGGGCTACGAGCAGTACTTC
. . TRBJ1-2 TRBV27 CASSLSRTDGYTF TGTGCCAGCAGTTTATCACGGACAGACGGCTACACCTTC
TRBD2 . TRBJ2-3 TRBV4-3 CASSQDEWGGTGADTQYF TGCGCCAGCAGCCAAGATGAATGGGGGGGGACGGGGGCAGATACGCAGTATTTT
. . TRBJ2-5 TRBV11-2 CASRYQETQYF TGTGCCAGCAGATACCAAGAGACCCAGTACTTC
TRBD2 . TRBJ2-2 TRBV9 CASSVSRLAKNTGELFF TGTGCCAGCAGCGTAAGTCGACTAGCGAAGAACACCGGGGAGCTGTTTTTT
TRBD1 . TRBJ2-3 TRBV4-1 CASSGTGNTDTQYF TGCGCCAGCAGCGGGACAGGCAACACAGATACGCAGTATTTT
. . TRBJ2-3 TRBV4-2 CASSHWDSTDTQYF TGTGCCAGCAGCCATTGGGACAGCACAGATACGCAGTATTTT
. . TRBJ2-1 TRBV12-5 CASGLGLGVYNEQFF TGTGCTAGTGGTTTGGGATTGGGGGTTTACAATGAGCAGTTCTTC
. . TRBJ2-5 TRBV7-8 CASSPTGQETQYF TGTGCCAGCAGCCCGACCGGGCAAGAGACCCAGTACTTC
. . TRBJ2-1 TRBV12-3/TRBV12-4 CASSSGYNEQFF TGTGCCAGCAGTTCCGGATACAATGAGCAGTTCTTC
. . TRBJ2-4 TRBV6-6 CASSYSQGSRNIQYF TGTGCCAGCAGTTACTCGCAGGGATCTCGTAACATTCAGTACTTC
. . TRBJ1-1 TRBV29-1 CSVARRQAFF TGCAGCGTTGCCCGCAGGCAAGCTTTCTTT
. . TRBJ1-2 TRBV20-1 CSAQDRSYGYTF TGCAGTGCCCAGGACAGAAGCTATGGCTACACCTTC
. . TRBJ1-6 TRBV14 CASSRSAGASNSPLHF TGTGCCAGCAGCCGGTCGGCGGGGGCAAGTAATTCACCCCTCCACTTT
. . TRBJ2-2 TRBV2 CASTGASGELFF TGTGCCAGCACCGGGGCCTCCGGGGAGCTGTTTTTT
. . TRBJ2-1 TRBV6-5 CASSYSGDEQFF TGTGCCAGCAGTTACTCAGGGGATGAGCAGTTCTTC
. . TRBJ2-2 TRBV27 CASSWYQGNTGELFF TGTGCCAGCAGTTGGTACCAGGGGAACACCGGGGAGCTGTTTTTT
. . TRBJ2-5 TRBV21-1 CASSPRGGTQYF TGTGCCAGCAGTCCTCGCGGGGGCACCCAGTACTTC
TRBD2 once TRBJ2-7 TRBV7-2 CASSLVSGGSYEQYF TGTGCCAGCAGCTTAGTTAGCGGGGGATCCTACGAGCAGTACTTC
. once TRBJ2-1 TRBV6-1 CASSGRVNEQFF TGTGCCAGCAGTGGACGGGTCAATGAGCAGTTCTTC
. . TRBJ2-7 TRBV30 CAWSTAGEQYF TGTGCCTGGAGCACGGCGGGGGAGCAGTACTTC
. . TRBJ2-2 TRBV20-1 CSAARYGGRNTGELFF TGCAGTGCCGCACGGTATGGGGGGAGGAACACCGGGGAGCTGTTTTTT
TRBD1 . TRBJ2-1 TRBV20-1 CSARSDRGPYNEQFF TGCAGTGCTAGGTCGGACAGGGGACCCTACAATGAGCAGTTCTTC
. . TRBJ1-2 TRBV25-1 CASSVTGIYGYTF TGTGCCAGCAGCGTTACAGGGATCTATGGCTACACCTTC
. . TRBJ2-6 TRBV6-4 CASSQGGGANVLTF TGTGCCAGCAGTCAAGGTGGTGGGGCCAACGTCCTGACTTTC
TRBD2 medium-sized TRBJ2-1 TRBV6-1 CASRPMTSGDHNEQFF TGTGCCAGCAGGCCGATGACTAGCGGGGACCACAATGAGCAGTTCTTC
. once TRBJ2-5 TRBV6-6 CASSYNGARETQYF TGTGCCAGCAGTTACAACGGGGCGCGGGAGACCCAGTACTTC
. . TRBJ2-1 TRBV25-1 CASSELGTGYNEQFF TGTGCCAGCAGTGAACTTGGGACTGGCTACAATGAGCAGTTCTTC
. . TRBJ1-2 TRBV5-6 CASSVGGGGYTF TGTGCCAGCAGCGTTGGGGGTGGCGGCTACACCTTC
. . TRBJ2-3 TRBV7-2 CASSLFQTLGGDTQYF TGTGCCAGCAGCTTATTTCAAACCCTTGGGGGAGATACGCAGTATTTT
. . TRBJ1-3 TRBV20-1 CSARDLGPAGNTIYF TGCAGTGCTAGAGATCTAGGACCGGCTGGAAACACCATATATTTT
TRBD1 . TRBJ1-6 TRBV13 CASSSGTVSYLHF TGTGCCAGCAGCTCCGGGACAGTTTCATACCTCCACTTT
. . TRBJ2-1 TRBV3-1 CASSQAGGIDEQFF TGTGCCAGCAGCCAAGCGGGCGGGATCGATGAGCAGTTCTTC
. . TRBJ2-7 TRBV12-3/TRBV12-4 CASSLGPLSEQYF TGTGCCAGCAGTTTGGGGCCGTTGAGCGAGCAGTACTTC
. . TRBJ1-1 TRBV2 CASTGGSEAFF TGTGCCAGCACGGGGGGTTCTGAAGCTTTCTTT
. . TRBJ2-3 TRBV10-3 CAISESSRSTDTQYF TGTGCCATCAGTGAGTCGAGCCGCAGCACAGATACGCAGTATTTT
. . TRBJ1-5 TRBV7-6 CASSLDGSSNQPQHF TGTGCCAGCAGCTTAGATGGTAGTTCCAATCAGCCCCAGCATTTT
. . TRBJ2-7 TRBV5-1 CASSPDTSYEQYF TGCGCCAGCAGCCCTGACACCTCCTACGAGCAGTACTTC
. . TRBJ2-4 TRBV30 CAWSASMNIQYF TGTGCCTGGAGTGCTAGCATGAACATTCAGTACTTC
. . TRBJ2-7 TRBV13 CASRGPSYEQYF TGTGCCAGCAGGGGGCCCTCCTACGAGCAGTACTTC
. once TRBJ2-5 TRBV5-4 CASRGVGEETQYF TGTGCCAGCAGAGGGGTAGGGGAAGAGACCCAGTACTTC
. . TRBJ1-2 TRBV20-1 CSLLGKGYTF TGCAGCCTTCTAGGGAAGGGCTACACCTTC
TRBD1 . TRBJ1-1 TRBV7-9 CASSSLALGQGQAFF TGTGCCAGCAGCTCCTTGGCTCTGGGACAGGGGCAAGCTTTCTTT
. . TRBJ1-2 TRBV3-1 CASSQGTVPGYTF TGTGCCAGCAGCCAAGGGACAGTGCCTGGCTACACCTTC
. . TRBJ2-6 TRBV15 CATSRPEGLSGANVLTF TGTGCCACCAGCAGGCCTGAGGGCCTCTCTGGGGCCAACGTCCTGACTTTC
. . TRBJ2-1 TRBV19 CASSIVGSYNEQFF TGTGCCAGTAGTATAGTAGGGTCCTACAATGAGCAGTTCTTC
. . TRBJ2-1 TRBV7-3 CASSPGTEQFF TGTGCCAGCAGCCCCGGGACAGAGCAGTTCTTC
. . TRBJ2-6 TRBV5-6 CASSSGYSGANVLTF TGTGCCAGCAGCTCCGGTTACTCTGGGGCCAACGTCCTGACTTTC
. . TRBJ2-7 TRBV28 CASSLIGNEQYF TGTGCCAGCAGTTTGATAGGAAACGAGCAGTACTTC
. . TRBJ2-5 TRBV29-1 CSAALASKETQYF TGCAGCGCGGCCCTAGCTTCAAAAGAGACCCAGTACTTC